This T cell receptor beta chain was sequenced for a study of identical twins. CDR1 and CDR2 from the germline V gene are SGHAT and FQNNGV. V dropped 5 bases and J dropped 11 bases, with 18 bases sitting between them. There are 13 residues in the CDR3. Via MiXCR, TCRdb re-called the 5' RACE reads, giving one row per CDR3 protein. The sample yields about 100,000 distinct CDR3 sequences, under 7% seen once. This clonotype was seen at least ten times. The sequence was collected from a woman aged 45-65 years in good health. The chain recombines TRBV11-2 with TRBJ1-1; D perhaps matches TRBD1 (6 bases). Sequencing was carried out using memory T cells sorted from blood. CDR3 protein: CASSPWRGDGAFF. CDR3 sequence (DNA): TGTGCCAGCAGCCCGTGGAGGGGGGATGGCGCTTTCTTT.